This T cell receptor beta chain emerged from a study of blood T cell repertoires in COVID-19. As for the study in general: Whether acute or convalescent, the COVID-19 samples came from the United States, Italy and Spain. The cDNA or gDNA used as material had been derived from T cells, B-cell-depleted T cells, or PBMCs.

Per the original data handling: Scientists estimated how many nucleated cells there were by amplifying reference gene primers. Here immunoSEQ multiplex PCR was the method, and the copy in TCRdb shows in-frame clones only, minus some. The V and J calls and the clone size are those of that table, but D and trimming were determined from the DNA. The data hold about 69,000 clones, with 79% observed a single time. Trimming took off 2 bases at V and 0 bases at J, with 10 bases between the two ends. The CDR3 is 15 residues long. In germline, CDR1 is SGHTA, CDR2 FQGNSA. The sequencing sample was made of peripheral blood. The TCR originated in a human donor in a cohort sampled during active COVID-19. The chain is built from TRBV7-2 and TRBJ1-2, with D unresolved. CDR3 region: CASSLLATTNYGYTF. Here the CDR3 DNA reads TGTGCCAGCAGCTTACTGGCCACAACTAACTATGGCTACACCTTC.